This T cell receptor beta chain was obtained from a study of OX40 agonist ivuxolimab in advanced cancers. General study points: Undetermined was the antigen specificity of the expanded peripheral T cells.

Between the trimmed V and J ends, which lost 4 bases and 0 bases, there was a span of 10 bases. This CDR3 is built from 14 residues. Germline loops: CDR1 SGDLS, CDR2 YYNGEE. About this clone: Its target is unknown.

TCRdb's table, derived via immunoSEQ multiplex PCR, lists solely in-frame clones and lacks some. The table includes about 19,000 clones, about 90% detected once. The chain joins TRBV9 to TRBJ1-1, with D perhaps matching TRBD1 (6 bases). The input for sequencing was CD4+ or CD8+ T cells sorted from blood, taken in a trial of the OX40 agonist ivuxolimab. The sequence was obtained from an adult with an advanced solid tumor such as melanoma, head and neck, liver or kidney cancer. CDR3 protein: CASSTRGLNTEAFF. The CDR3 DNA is TGTGCCAGCAGCACCCGGGGGCTGAACACTGAAGCTTTCTTT.